Following are 29 T cell receptor beta chains from one sample sequenced in a study of blood T cell repertoires in COVID-19. Repertoires were generated with immunoSEQ multiplex PCR, while TCRdb's copy carries only in-frame clones and drops some. Of 200,000 to 300,000 clones in the sample, roughly 86% were seen once. The sequencing input was peripheral blood. The origin of the receptors is a woman in her 70s with active or convalescent COVID-19.

V is TRBV7-6 and J is TRBJ1-6; 11 nucleotides match TRBD1. V gave up 4 bases and J gave up 11 bases; unmatched junction bases: 10. Germline V gene sequence: CDR1 SGHVS, CDR2 FNYEAQ. The CDR3 is made up of 16 amino acids. The CDR3 sequence is CASSSPGTGGTTPLHF. CDR3 nucleotides: TGTGCCAGCAGCTCCCCCGGGACAGGGGGTACGACACCCCTCCACTTT.

The CDR3 DNA sequence: TGTGCCACCAGTGGTCGGGGGGGCCAGGTAGATACGCAGTATTTT. Translation: CATSGRGGQVDTQYF. J is TRBJ2-3 and V is TRBV24-1, with 8 bases that match TRBD2. V trimming: 5 bases; J trimming: 5 bases; junction bases outside the gene matches: 8. CDR1 and CDR2 from the germline V gene are KGHDR and SFDVKD. The CDR3 spans 15 residues.

This chain links TRBV5-6 with TRBJ2-1; D is unclear. CDR1 is SGHDT, CDR2 YYEEEE, per germline. The CDR3 contains 15 residues. Trimming removed 4 bases from V and 0 bases from J, with 11 bases in between. The CDR3 here is CASSPQAYSYNEQFF. The DNA of the CDR3 is TGTGCCAGCAGCCCGCAAGCTTACTCCTACAATGAGCAGTTCTTC.

The chain has TRBV6-5 and TRBJ2-7; D not resolved. Germline loops: CDR1 MNHEY, CDR2 SVGAGI. Trimming left V 2 bases short and J 2 bases short, with 7 bases between. The CDR3 covers 13 residues. The CDR3: CASSYGLTYEQYF. The CDR3 region has the DNA TGTGCCAGCAGTTACGGCCTTACCTACGAGCAGTACTTC.

This rearrangement joins TRBV5-4 to TRBJ1-2; D uncertain. V was cut by 3 bases and J by 3 bases, with 21 bases left in between. This CDR3 has 17 amino acids. Looked up from germline, CDR1 is SGHNT and CDR2 is YYREEE (reference sequence). CDR3 amino acids: CASSWAPGSTIYYGYTF. The CDR3 nucleotides read TGTGCCAGCAGCTGGGCCCCGGGGTCGACGATCTACTATGGCTACACCTTC. Filled out from reference TRBV5-4 and TRBJ1-2, the complete variable domain reads ETGVTQSPTHLIKTRGQQVTLRCSSQSGHNTVSWYQQALGQGPQFIFQYYREEENGRGNFPPRFSGLQFPNYSSELNVNALELDDSALYLCASSWAPGSTIYYGYTFGSGTRLTVV.

The CDR3 bases are TGTGCCAGCAGCGGTTGGGGACTGAACACCGGGGAGCTGTTTTTT. This sequence encodes CASSGWGLNTGELFF. The chain employs TRBV9 and TRBJ2-2; perhaps TRBD2 as D (6 bases). This CDR3 region has 15 residues. The ends were cut back, 3 bases at V and 1 base at J, with 10 bases in the middle. Germline values: CDR1 SGDLS, CDR2 YYNGEE.

The chain has TRBV19 and TRBJ2-3, with a possible D match to TRBD1 (8 bases). This CDR3 spans 16 amino acids. Germline values: CDR1 LNHDA, CDR2 SQIVND (reference sequence). Trimming shortened V by 9 bases and J by 2 bases, and 21 bases separated the two germline ends. In nucleotides, the CDR3 is TGTGCCAGGGCCTCCGGACAGGGAGGGCTCACAGATACGCAGTATTTT. It specifies CARASGQGGLTDTQYF.

The CDR3 nucleotides read TGTGCCAGCAGCCGGCGGGGAAGGGGCACAGATACGCAGTATTTT. Amino acid sequence: CASSRRGRGTDTQYF. This chain links TRBV5-6 with TRBJ2-3; tentatively, D is TRBD2 (6 bases). Germline-derived CDR1 and CDR2 are SGHDT and YYEEEE. V shed 4 bases and J shed 1 base, with 13 bases lying between them. This CDR3 has 15 residues.

The chain uses TRBV27 and TRBJ2-3, with 9 bases lining up with TRBD1. This CDR3 comprises 16 residues. Germline V lookup: CDR1 MNHEY, CDR2 SMNVEV (reference sequence). The trim removed 2 bases at V and 8 bases at J, leaving 11 bases unmatched. CDR3 region: CASSLVSTGTGRTQYF. The CDR3 DNA reads TGTGCCAGCAGTTTAGTGAGCACCGGGACAGGGCGTACGCAGTATTTT.

The rearrangement uses TRBV11-2 and TRBJ2-7, with D possibly TRBD1 on 5 matching bases. In germline, CDR1 is SGHAT, CDR2 FQNNGV. The CDR3 totals 15 residues. The ends were cut back, 4 bases at V and 5 bases at J, with 18 bases in the middle. The CDR3 loop reads CASSWSAGMGNEQYF. Here the CDR3 DNA reads TGTGCCAGCAGCTGGTCGGCAGGGATGGGCAACGAGCAGTACTTC. Complete variable domain (other parts from reference TRBV11-2 and TRBJ2-7): EAGVAQSPRYKIIEKRQSVAFWCNPISGHATLYWYQQILGQGPKLLIQFQNNGVVDDSQLPKDRFSAERLKGVDSTLKIQPAKLEDSAVYLCASSWSAGMGNEQYFGPGTRLTVT.

This clone was detected only once. V gene TRBV11-2 combines with J gene TRBJ2-5; weak D call: TRBD1 (7 bases). Germline values: CDR1 SGHAT, CDR2 FQNNGV. V lost 5 bases, J lost 2 bases, and 15 bases lay in between. The CDR3 is 15 residues long. CDR3 DNA sequence: TGTGCCAGCAGCATTGCGGGACAGACTCAAGAGACCCAGTACTTC. Residues: CASSIAGQTQETQYF.

The chain carries TRBV12-3 or TRBV12-4 and TRBJ1-2; unclear D gene. The germline V and J ends were trimmed by 7 bases and 6 bases, with 15 bases remaining between them. The CDR3 is 13 amino acids. The CDR3 spells CASKRRDRDGYTF. The CDR3 DNA reads as TGTGCCAGCAAACGGCGGGATAGGGATGGCTACACCTTC.

This clone was seen once. V and J are TRBV6-5 and TRBJ2-3, with 7 bases that match TRBD1. The CDR3 has 16 residues. The germline V gene encodes CDR1 MNHEY and CDR2 SVGAGI. V trimming: 4 bases; J trimming: 2 bases; junction bases outside the gene matches: 9. As DNA, the CDR3 is TGTGCCAGCAGTTCTACCGGGACAGCTTTCACAGATACGCAGTATTTT. This gives the protein CASSSTGTAFTDTQYF.

This chain uses TRBV7-9 with TRBJ1-1; no definite D call. Trimming cost V 10 bases and J 0 bases, with 12 bases left between them. The CDR3 loop spans 13 amino acids. From germline, CDR1 is SEHNR and CDR2 FQNEAQ (reference sequence). As DNA, the CDR3 is TGTGCCATAAGTGTGGACTTGAACACTGAAGCTTTCTTT. As protein: CAISVDLNTEAFF.

The chain links TRBV4-1 to TRBJ2-7; 8 bases line up with TRBD1. J was trimmed by 3 bases and V by 1 base; bases with no gene match: 5. The CDR3 loop spans 15 amino acids. Germline CDR1 MGHRA, CDR2 YSYEKL. DNA for the CDR3: TGCGCCAGCAGCCAAGGGAAGACAGGGGTCTACGAGCAGTACTTC. Protein product: CASSQGKTGVYEQYF.

This rearrangement joins TRBV11-3 to TRBJ2-5, with no clear D. The CDR3 spans 13 residues. CDR1 and CDR2 from the germline V gene are SGHNT and YENEEA. V lost 0 bases and J lost 4, with 6 bases in between. The chain's CDR3 is CASSLDRLETQYF. CDR3 in DNA: TGTGCCAGCAGCTTAGACCGTTTAGAGACCCAGTACTTC. The complete variable domain, with remaining parts taken from reference TRBV11-3 and TRBJ2-5, reads EAGVVQSPRYKIIEKKQPVAFWCNPISGHNTLYWYLQNLGQGPELLIRYENEEAVDDSQLPKDRFSAERLKGVDSTLKIQPAELGDSAVYLCASSLDRLETQYFGPGTRLLVL.

The chain links TRBV5-4 to TRBJ2-7, with 7 bases matching TRBD1. This CDR3 is 13 amino acids long. The germline V gene encodes CDR1 SGHNT and CDR2 YYREEE (reference sequence). V lost 4 bases, J lost 2 bases, and 3 bases stayed unmatched. The CDR3 nucleotides read TGTGCCAGCAGCCGGGACAGCCCCTACGAGCAGTACTTC. It is translated as CASSRDSPYEQYF. Full variable domain (missing parts from reference TRBV5-4 and TRBJ2-7): ETGVTQSPTHLIKTRGQQVTLRCSSQSGHNTVSWYQQALGQGPQFIFQYYREEENGRGNFPPRFSGLQFPNYSSELNVNALELDDSALYLCASSRDSPYEQYFGPGTRLTVT.

The rearrangement uses TRBV5-8 and TRBJ1-3; TRBD1 might be the D (6 bases). The CDR3 sequence is 15 residues long. From germline, CDR1 is SGHTS and CDR2 YDEGEE. Trimming cost V 1 base and J 3 bases, with 11 bases left between them. The CDR3 loop reads CASSLTQGYGNTIYF. CDR3 nucleotide sequence: TGTGCCAGCAGCTTGACACAGGGCTATGGAAACACCATATATTTT.

The chain links TRBV19 to TRBJ2-3; TRBD2 matches 12 bases. Germline trimming cut 1 base from V and 5 bases from J; bases unmatched to any gene: 4. The CDR3 spans 16 residues. Germline V gene data show CDR1 as LNHDA and CDR2 as SQIVND (reference sequence). The CDR3 sequence: CASSIASGGVGDTQYF. CDR3 coding DNA: TGTGCCAGTAGTATAGCTAGCGGGGGGGTGGGAGATACGCAGTATTTT.

The chain is built from TRBV10-3 and TRBJ2-2; 10 nucleotides match TRBD1. Germline V gene data show CDR1 as ENHRY and CDR2 as SYGVKD. This CDR3 has 15 residues. With 10 bases clipped from V and 6 bases from J, the junction kept 11 bases outside the gene matches. The CDR3 spells CATRPGQGSPGELFF. Here the CDR3 DNA reads TGTGCCACCAGACCGGGACAGGGGAGTCCCGGGGAGCTGTTTTTT.

V usage is TRBV11-2 and J usage is TRBJ1-1, with TRBD1 identical over 9 bases. V shed 5 bases, J shed 5 bases, and the junction held 9 bases outside the gene matches. From germline, CDR1 is SGHAT and CDR2 FQNNGV. The CDR3 contains 15 residues. This chain's CDR3 is CASSKTGGFITEAFF. In nucleotides, the CDR3 is TGTGCCAGCAGCAAGACAGGGGGGTTTATTACTGAAGCTTTCTTT.

The gene calls are TRBV12-3 or TRBV12-4 and TRBJ1-1; D gene unclear. Trimming took off 6 bases at V and 1 base at J, with 6 bases between the two ends. The length of the CDR3 is 12 residues. In DNA, the CDR3 is TGTGCCAGCAGACAATCGAACACTGAAGCTTTCTTT. Its protein is CASRQSNTEAFF.

The chain combines TRBV2 with TRBJ1-4; unclear D gene. Per the germline V gene, CDR1 is SNHLY and CDR2 is FYNNEI. V was clipped by 7 bases and J by 7 bases, with 16 bases between them. This CDR3 has 14 amino acids. CDR3 sequence (DNA): TGTGCCAGCACCTCATTATCAGTTGTTGAAAAACTGTTTTTT. This encodes CASTSLSVVEKLFF.

The V gene is TRBV2, the J gene TRBJ1-4; TRBD1 might be the D (6 bases). The V gene lost 6 bases and the J gene lost 0 bases, with 14 bases spanning the gap. Germline-derived CDR1 and CDR2 are SNHLY and FYNNEI. The CDR3 covers 16 residues. Here the CDR3 reads CASRRSQGPTNEKLFF. In nucleotides, the CDR3 is TGTGCCAGCAGGCGTAGTCAGGGGCCAACTAATGAAAAACTGTTTTTT.

This chain uses TRBV7-9 with TRBJ1-1; perhaps TRBD1 as D (5 bases). Germline CDR1 SEHNR, CDR2 FQNEAQ (reference sequence). V was clipped by 2 bases and J by 6 bases, with 7 bases between them. The CDR3 is 12 residues long. This chain's CDR3 is CASSLTGAEAFF. In nucleotides, the CDR3 is TGTGCCAGCAGCTTAACAGGCGCTGAAGCTTTCTTT. Variable domain in full (rest from reference TRBV7-9 and TRBJ1-1): DTGVSQNPRHKITKRGQNVTFRCDPISEHNRLYWYRQTLGQGPEFLTYFQNEAQLEKSRLLSDRFSAERPKGSFSTLEIQRTEQGDSAMYLCASSLTGAEAFFGQGTRLTVV.

The rearrangement joins TRBV5-1 to TRBJ1-2; D is uncertain. The CDR3 is made up of 15 amino acids. In germline, CDR1 is SGHRS, CDR2 YFSETQ. V was cut by 0 bases and J by 5 bases, with 14 bases left in between. DNA for the CDR3: TGCGCCAGCAGCTTGGAGGAGGGAGGCCGGTATGGCTACACCTTC. Protein: CASSLEEGGRYGYTF.

CDR3 DNA: TGTGCCACCAGTGATGGGGGGGAGGTCAATTCACCCCTCCACTTT. It yields the protein CATSDGGEVNSPLHF. V gene TRBV24-1 combines with J gene TRBJ1-6; weak D call: TRBD1 (5 bases). The CDR3 runs 15 residues. CDR1 is KGHDR and CDR2 is SFDVKD in the germline V gene. Trimming took 3 bases from V and 7 from J, leaving 12 bases between them.

This clone was counted only a few times. The chain uses TRBV13 and TRBJ1-2; weak D call: TRBD1 (6 bases). CDR3 size: 15 residues. V lost 5 bases to trimming and J lost 2 bases, with 15 bases between them. Germline values: CDR1 PRHDT, CDR2 FYEKMQ (reference sequence). The CDR3, as DNA: TGTGCCAGCAGCATCCGACAGGATCTAAACTATGGCTACACCTTC. Translation: CASSIRQDLNYGYTF.

The chain carries TRBV9 and TRBJ2-5, with D unresolved. The CDR3 is made up of 12 amino acids. Germline CDR1 reads SGDLS; CDR2 reads YYNGEE. V dropped 4 bases and J dropped 5 bases, with 9 bases sitting between them. The CDR3 sequence is CASSSAGETQYF. CDR3 coding DNA: TGTGCCAGCAGCTCCGCCGGGGAGACCCAGTACTTC.